These T cell receptor beta chains were read from a single sample in a study of long-term antiretroviral therapy in people with HIV. Only in-frame clones appear in the TCRdb table, and some are missing; sequencing was by immunoSEQ multiplex PCR. The data hold 23,000 or so clones, with 65% to 80% observed a single time. The material sequenced was unsorted PBMCs, taken 0.5 years after starting antiretroviral therapy. These receptors came from a middle-aged woman with HIV. Both conserved end residues are part of each CDR3. Each record gives: clone size, J gene, V gene, D gene, CDR3 length, CDR3 protein, CDR3 DNA. A D gene is named only where the DNA matches it firmly. The size of a clone is reported for some rows only, either as once, few or many, or as a class for expanded clones.

abundance: few; j_gene: TRBJ1-1; v_gene: TRBV7-3; d_gene: NA; len: 16; CDR3aa: CASSLTGAKMNTEAFF; CDR3nt: TGTGCCAGCAGCTTAACGGGGGCAAAAATGAACACTGAAGCTTTCTTT
abundance: NA; j_gene: TRBJ2-7; v_gene: TRBV4-1; d_gene: NA; len: 15; CDR3aa: CASSQDVNSFYEQYF; CDR3nt: TGCGCCAGCAGCCAAGATGTTAACAGTTTCTACGAGCAGTACTTC
abundance: NA; j_gene: TRBJ1-5; v_gene: TRBV27; d_gene: NA; len: 17; CDR3aa: CASSTLPGALSNQPQHF; CDR3nt: TGTGCCAGCAGTACCCTCCCAGGGGCCCTGAGCAATCAGCCCCAGCATTTT
abundance: NA; j_gene: TRBJ1-6; v_gene: TRBV27; d_gene: TRBD1; len: 16; CDR3aa: CASRQTGARYNSPLHF; CDR3nt: TGTGCCAGCAGACAGACAGGGGCCCGCTATAATTCACCCCTCCACTTT
abundance: NA; j_gene: TRBJ1-3; v_gene: TRBV7-2; d_gene: NA; len: 13; CDR3aa: CASSSGRGNTIYF; CDR3nt: TGTGCCAGCAGCTCGGGACGTGGAAACACCATATATTTT
abundance: NA; j_gene: TRBJ2-4; v_gene: TRBV19; d_gene: TRBD2; len: 13; CDR3aa: CASSVTSGGVLDF; CDR3nt: TGTGCCAGTAGTGTGACTAGCGGGGGGGTCCTTGACTTC
abundance: NA; j_gene: TRBJ2-6; v_gene: TRBV7-8; d_gene: NA; len: 15; CDR3aa: CASSLSSTGANVLTF; CDR3nt: TGTGCCAGCAGCTTAAGCTCTACTGGGGCCAACGTCCTGACTTTC
abundance: NA; j_gene: TRBJ2-2; v_gene: TRBV4-2; d_gene: TRBD2; len: 17; CDR3aa: CASSQELAGANTGELFF; CDR3nt: TGTGCCAGCAGCCAAGAACTAGCGGGTGCGAACACCGGGGAGCTGTTTTTT
abundance: NA; j_gene: TRBJ2-3; v_gene: TRBV11-2; d_gene: TRBD2; len: 17; CDR3aa: CASSPTPQRGARDTQYF; CDR3nt: TGTGCCAGCAGCCCCACACCCCAGCGGGGGGCCAGGGATACGCAGTATTTT
abundance: NA; j_gene: TRBJ2-3; v_gene: TRBV30; d_gene: NA; len: 15; CDR3aa: CAWSVWAGVKDTQYF; CDR3nt: TGTGCCTGGAGTGTATGGGCAGGGGTGAAGGATACGCAGTATTTT
abundance: NA; j_gene: TRBJ2-7; v_gene: TRBV15; d_gene: NA; len: 15; CDR3aa: CATSSPDRSIYEQYF; CDR3nt: TGTGCCACCAGCAGCCCGGACAGATCTATTTACGAGCAGTACTTC
abundance: NA; j_gene: TRBJ1-2; v_gene: TRBV7-9; d_gene: NA; len: 14; CDR3aa: CASSLAGGNYGYTF; CDR3nt: TGTGCCAGCAGCTTAGCGGGGGGCAACTATGGCTACACCTTC
abundance: NA; j_gene: TRBJ1-6; v_gene: TRBV14; d_gene: NA; len: 13; CDR3aa: CASSRTANSPLHF; CDR3nt: TGTGCCAGCAGCCGGACGGCTAATTCACCCCTCCACTTT
abundance: NA; j_gene: TRBJ2-5; v_gene: TRBV6-5; d_gene: NA; len: 16; CDR3aa: CASSYSLGSVQETQYF; CDR3nt: TGTGCCAGCAGTTACTCCCTAGGCTCGGTCCAAGAGACCCAGTACTTC
abundance: NA; j_gene: TRBJ1-4; v_gene: TRBV7-2; d_gene: NA; len: 17; CDR3aa: CASSPSDIRATNEKLFF; CDR3nt: TGTGCCAGCAGCCCATCGGACATCCGGGCAACTAATGAAAAACTGTTTTTT
abundance: NA; j_gene: TRBJ2-1; v_gene: TRBV29-1; d_gene: NA; len: 14; CDR3aa: CSVARGTDYNEQFF; CDR3nt: TGCAGCGTTGCCCGGGGGACGGACTACAATGAGCAGTTCTTC
abundance: NA; j_gene: TRBJ2-7; v_gene: TRBV6-1; d_gene: NA; len: 13; CDR3aa: CASSELGVHEQYF; CDR3nt: TGTGCCAGCAGTGAACTTGGGGTACACGAGCAGTACTTC
abundance: NA; j_gene: TRBJ1-5; v_gene: TRBV30; d_gene: TRBD1; len: 17; CDR3aa: CAWSVWTGSYSNQPQHF; CDR3nt: TGTGCCTGGAGTGTGTGGACAGGTTCATATAGCAATCAGCCCCAGCATTTT
abundance: NA; j_gene: TRBJ2-7; v_gene: TRBV10-1; d_gene: NA; len: 16; CDR3aa: CASSGQTRKGNYEQYF; CDR3nt: TGCGCCAGCAGTGGCCAGACAAGAAAGGGCAACTACGAGCAGTACTTC
abundance: NA; j_gene: TRBJ2-2; v_gene: TRBV7-8; d_gene: TRBD1; len: 15; CDR3aa: CASSSLQGAVGELFF; CDR3nt: TGTGCCAGCAGCTCGCTACAGGGGGCAGTCGGGGAGCTGTTTTTT
abundance: NA; j_gene: TRBJ2-2; v_gene: TRBV9; d_gene: NA; len: 13; CDR3aa: CASSDQNTGELFF; CDR3nt: TGTGCCAGCAGCGATCAAAACACCGGGGAGCTGTTTTTT
abundance: few; j_gene: TRBJ1-2; v_gene: TRBV19; d_gene: TRBD1; len: 16; CDR3aa: CASSILRQGAQDGYTF; CDR3nt: TGTGCCAGTAGTATCCTTAGACAGGGGGCGCAGGATGGCTACACCTTC